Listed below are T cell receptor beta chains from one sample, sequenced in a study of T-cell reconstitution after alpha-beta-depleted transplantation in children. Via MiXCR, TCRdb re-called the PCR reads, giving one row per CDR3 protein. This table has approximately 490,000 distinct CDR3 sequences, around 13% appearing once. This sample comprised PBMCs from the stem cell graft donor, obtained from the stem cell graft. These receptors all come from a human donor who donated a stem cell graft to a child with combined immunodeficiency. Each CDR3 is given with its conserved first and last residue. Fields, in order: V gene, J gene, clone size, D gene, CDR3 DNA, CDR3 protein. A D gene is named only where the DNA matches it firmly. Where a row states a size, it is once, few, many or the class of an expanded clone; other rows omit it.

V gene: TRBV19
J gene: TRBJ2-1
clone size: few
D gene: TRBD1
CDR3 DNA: TGTGCCAGTAGTATACCAACCCCCGGGACAGGGGGCTGGGAGCAGTTCTTC
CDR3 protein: CASSIPTPGTGGWEQFF

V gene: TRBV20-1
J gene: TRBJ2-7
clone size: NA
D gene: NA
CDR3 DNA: TGCAGTGCTAGGTCCGGCCTTAGCTCCTACGAGCAGTACTTC
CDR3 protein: CSARSGLSSYEQYF

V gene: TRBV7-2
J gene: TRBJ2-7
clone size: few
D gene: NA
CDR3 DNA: TGTGCCAGCAGCTTAGTAAAGGGCTCCTACGAGCAGTACTTC
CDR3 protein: CASSLVKGSYEQYF

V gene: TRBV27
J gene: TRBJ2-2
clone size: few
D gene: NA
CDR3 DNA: TGTGCCAGCAGTGCTGGGTTTTATAACACCGGGGAGCTGTTTTTT
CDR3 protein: CASSAGFYNTGELFF

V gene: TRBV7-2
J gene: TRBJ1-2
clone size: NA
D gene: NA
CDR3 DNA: TGTGCCAGCAGCTTCAGACACCACTATGGCTACACCTTC
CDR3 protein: CASSFRHHYGYTF

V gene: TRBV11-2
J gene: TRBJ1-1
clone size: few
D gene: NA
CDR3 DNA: TGTGCCAGCAGCCCCTTAACGGGACTCTTGAACACTGAAGCTTTCTTT
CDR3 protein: CASSPLTGLLNTEAFF

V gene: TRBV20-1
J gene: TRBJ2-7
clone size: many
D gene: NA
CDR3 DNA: TGCAGTGCTAGACGCACAGGGTACCACGAGCAGTACTTC
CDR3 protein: CSARRTGYHEQYF

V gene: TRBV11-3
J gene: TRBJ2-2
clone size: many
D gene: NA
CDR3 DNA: TGTGCCAGCCAGGACACCCTCGGCGGGGAGCTGTTTTTT
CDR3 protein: CASQDTLGGELFF

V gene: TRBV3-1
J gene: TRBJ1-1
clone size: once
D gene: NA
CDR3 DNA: TGTGCCAGCAGCCAAGTCGGGTCGGGGTCTGAAGCTTTCTTT
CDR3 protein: CASSQVGSGSEAFF

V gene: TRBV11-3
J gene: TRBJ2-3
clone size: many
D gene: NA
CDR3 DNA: TGTGCCAGCAGCTTGGGCTTATCGTCGGATACGCAGTATTTT
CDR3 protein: CASSLGLSSDTQYF

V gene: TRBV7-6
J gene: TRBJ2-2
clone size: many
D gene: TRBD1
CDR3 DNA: TGTGCCAGCAGCTCCCAAGGGACAGTCTCGAACACCGGGGAGCTGTTTTTT
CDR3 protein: CASSSQGTVSNTGELFF

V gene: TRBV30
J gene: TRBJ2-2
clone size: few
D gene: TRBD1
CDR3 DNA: TGTGCCTTGTACGCCACAACAGGGGGAACCGGGGAGCTGTTTTTT
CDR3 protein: CALYATTGGTGELFF

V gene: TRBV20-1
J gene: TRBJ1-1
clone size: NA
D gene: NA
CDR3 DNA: TGCAGTGCGCCGAAACGGATGAACACTGAAGCTTTCTTT
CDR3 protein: CSAPKRMNTEAFF

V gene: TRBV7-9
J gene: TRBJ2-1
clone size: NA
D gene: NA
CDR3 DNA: TGTGCCAGCAGCTTAGGGGGAACCAATGAGCAGTTCTTC
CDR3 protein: CASSLGGTNEQFF

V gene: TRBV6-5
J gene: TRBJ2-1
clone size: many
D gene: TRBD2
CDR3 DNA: TGTGCCAGCAGTTATCCCGGGACTAGCGGGAGTAATGGGCAGTTCTTC
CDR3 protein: CASSYPGTSGSNGQFF

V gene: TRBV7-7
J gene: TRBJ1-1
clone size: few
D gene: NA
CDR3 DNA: TGTGCCAGCAGCTTACCCCCCCGGAAGGACACTGAAGCTTTCTTT
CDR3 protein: CASSLPPRKDTEAFF

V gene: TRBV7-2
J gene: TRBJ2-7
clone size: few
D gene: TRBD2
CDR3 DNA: TGTGCCAGCAGCAGGACTAGCGGGAGTACCTACGAGCAGTACTTC
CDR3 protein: CASSRTSGSTYEQYF

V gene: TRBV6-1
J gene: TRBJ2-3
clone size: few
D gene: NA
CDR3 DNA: TGTGCCAGCAGCCGATTCCCGGGACTGAGTTCGGAAGATACGCAGTATTTT
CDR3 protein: CASSRFPGLSSEDTQYF

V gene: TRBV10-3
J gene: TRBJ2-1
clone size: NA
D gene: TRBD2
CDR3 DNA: TGTGCCATCAGTGAAGGGACTAGCGGGGGGCGGTCCTACAATGAGCAGTTCTTC
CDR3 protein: CAISEGTSGGRSYNEQFF

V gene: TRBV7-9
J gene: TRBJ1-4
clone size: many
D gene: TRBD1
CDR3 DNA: TGTGCCAGCAGCTCGCCCGGGACAGGGAACGAAAAACTGTTTTTT
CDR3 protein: CASSSPGTGNEKLFF

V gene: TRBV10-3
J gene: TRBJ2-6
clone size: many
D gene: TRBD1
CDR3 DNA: TGTGCCATCGATGACAGGGACTCTGGGGCCAACGTCCTGACTTTC
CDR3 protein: CAIDDRDSGANVLTF

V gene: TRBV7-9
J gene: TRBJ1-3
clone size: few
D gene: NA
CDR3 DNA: TGTGCCAGCAGCAACCCACGACTTTTGGCCTGGGGAGACACCATATATTTT
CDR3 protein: CASSNPRLLAWGDTIYF

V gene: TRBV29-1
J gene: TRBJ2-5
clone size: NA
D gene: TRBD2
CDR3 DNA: TGCAGCGTTGCTTGGACTAGAGGAGAGACCCAGTACTTC
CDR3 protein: CSVAWTRGETQYF

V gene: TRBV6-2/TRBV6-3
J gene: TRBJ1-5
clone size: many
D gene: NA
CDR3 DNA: TGTGCCAGCAGAAAGCTTTATAGCAATCAGCCCCAGCATTTT
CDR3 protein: CASRKLYSNQPQHF

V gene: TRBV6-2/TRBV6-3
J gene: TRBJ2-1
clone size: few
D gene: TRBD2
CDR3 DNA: TGTGCCAGCAGCAAGGGACTAGCGGGAGGAATCTCCTACAATGAGCAGTTCTTC
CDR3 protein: CASSKGLAGGISYNEQFF

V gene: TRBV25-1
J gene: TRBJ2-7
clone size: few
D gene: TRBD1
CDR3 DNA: TGTGCCAGCACTAGGGACAGGGGGTTATCCTACGAGCAGTACTTC
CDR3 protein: CASTRDRGLSYEQYF

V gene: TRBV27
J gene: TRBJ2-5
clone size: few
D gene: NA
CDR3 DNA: TGTGCCAGCAGCCATAGCGGAAGGGGGGAGACCCAGTACTTC
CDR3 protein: CASSHSGRGETQYF

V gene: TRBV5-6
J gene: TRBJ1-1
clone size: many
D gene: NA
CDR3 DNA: TGTGCCAGCAGCTTGACAGGGCCGCTTGGGACTGAAGCTTTCTTT
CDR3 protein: CASSLTGPLGTEAFF

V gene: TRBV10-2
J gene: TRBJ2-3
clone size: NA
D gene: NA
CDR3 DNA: TGCGCCAGCAGTCCGACTAGTTTGGATACGCAGTATTTT
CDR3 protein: CASSPTSLDTQYF

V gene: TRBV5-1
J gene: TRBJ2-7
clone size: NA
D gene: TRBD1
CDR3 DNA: TGCGCCAGCAGCCAGGTGGTGGGCAGGGGGCATTCCTACGAGCAGTACTTC
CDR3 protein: CASSQVVGRGHSYEQYF

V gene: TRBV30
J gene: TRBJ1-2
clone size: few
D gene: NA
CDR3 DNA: TGTGCCTGGAGTGGACAGCTAGCTAACTATGGCTACACCTTC
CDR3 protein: CAWSGQLANYGYTF

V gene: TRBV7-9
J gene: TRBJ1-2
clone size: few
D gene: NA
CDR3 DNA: TGTGCCAGCAGCTACTTGGAGGGGCCTGACTATGGCTACACCTTC
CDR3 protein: CASSYLEGPDYGYTF

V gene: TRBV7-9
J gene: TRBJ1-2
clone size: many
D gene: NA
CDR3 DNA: TGTGCCAGCAGCGGGGGGGACTATGGCTACACCTTC
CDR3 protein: CASSGGDYGYTF

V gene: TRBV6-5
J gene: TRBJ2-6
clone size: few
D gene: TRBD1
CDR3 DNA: TGTGCCAGCAGTTCCGACAGGGTGGTGGGCCCTTCTGGGGCCAACGTCCTGACTTTC
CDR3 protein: CASSSDRVVGPSGANVLTF

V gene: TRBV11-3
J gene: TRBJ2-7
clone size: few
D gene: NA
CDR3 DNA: TGTGCCAGCAGCCCCGGTAGGAGGGTCCACGAGCAGTACTTC
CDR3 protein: CASSPGRRVHEQYF

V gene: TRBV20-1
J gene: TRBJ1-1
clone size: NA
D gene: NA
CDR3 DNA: TGCAGTGCTAGAGATCGAATGACCGGGATTGAAGCTTTCTTT
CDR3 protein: CSARDRMTGIEAFF

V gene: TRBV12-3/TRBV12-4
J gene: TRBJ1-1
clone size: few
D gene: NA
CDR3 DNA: TGTGCCAGCGCGTTTGGGGGCACTGAAGCTTTCTTT
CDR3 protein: CASAFGGTEAFF

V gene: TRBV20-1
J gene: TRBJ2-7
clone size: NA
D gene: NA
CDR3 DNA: TGCAGTGCTGAGCGGTCAAGGGGCAGTTACGAGCAGTACTTC
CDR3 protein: CSAERSRGSYEQYF

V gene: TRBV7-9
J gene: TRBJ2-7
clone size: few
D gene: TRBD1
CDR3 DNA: TGTGCCAGCAGCTATAACCCCCGGACAGGGAGTTACTACGAGCAGTACTTC
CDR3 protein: CASSYNPRTGSYYEQYF